One sample yielded the 2 T cell receptor beta chains listed below, sequenced in a study of HIV-infected patients and healthy controls. TCRdb itself ran the 5' RACE reads through MiXCR, one entry per CDR3 protein. In the table there are 60,000 to 70,000 distinct CDR3 sequences, 19% of which are singletons. The sequenced sample was CD4+ T cells from blood. The source is a human donor in good health.

In its sample, this clonotype was seen a few times. This chain uses TRBV4-2 with TRBJ1-2, with 10 nucleotides matching TRBD1. The junction had 13 bases not matched to a gene; V was cut back by 4 bases and J by 8 bases. Germline lookup yields CDR1 LGHNA and CDR2 YNFKEQ. The CDR3 loop spans 16 amino acids. In DNA form, the CDR3 reads TGTGCCAGCAGCCCACACCGGGACAGGGGATCAGAAGGCTACACCTTC. This gives the protein CASSPHRDRGSEGYTF.

This clonotype was seen at least ten times. The V and J genes are TRBV11-2 and TRBJ1-5; D is undetermined. V dropped 2 bases and J dropped 5 bases, with 7 bases sitting between them. The CDR3 has 13 residues. Germline loops: CDR1 SGHAT, CDR2 FQNNGV. In DNA form, the CDR3 reads TGTGCCAGCAGCTTAAGGAGGGATCAGCCCCAGCATTTT. Encoded protein: CASSLRRDQPQHF.